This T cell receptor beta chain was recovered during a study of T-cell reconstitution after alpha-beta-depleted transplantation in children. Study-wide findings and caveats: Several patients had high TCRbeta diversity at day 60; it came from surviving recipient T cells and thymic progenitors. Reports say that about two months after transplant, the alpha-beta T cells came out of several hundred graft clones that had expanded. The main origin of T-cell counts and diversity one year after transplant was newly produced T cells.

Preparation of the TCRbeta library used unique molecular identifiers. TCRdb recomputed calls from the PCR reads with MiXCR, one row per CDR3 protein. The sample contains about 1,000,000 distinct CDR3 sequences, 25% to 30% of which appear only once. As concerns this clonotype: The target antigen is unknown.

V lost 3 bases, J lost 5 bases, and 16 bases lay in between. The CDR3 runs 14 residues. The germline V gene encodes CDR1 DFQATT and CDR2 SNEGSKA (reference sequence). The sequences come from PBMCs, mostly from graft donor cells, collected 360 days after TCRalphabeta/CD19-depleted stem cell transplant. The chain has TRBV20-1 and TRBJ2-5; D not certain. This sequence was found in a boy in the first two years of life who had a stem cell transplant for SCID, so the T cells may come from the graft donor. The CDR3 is CSASGTSIWETQYF. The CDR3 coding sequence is TGCAGTGCTAGCGGTACATCGATCTGGGAGACCCAGTACTTC.